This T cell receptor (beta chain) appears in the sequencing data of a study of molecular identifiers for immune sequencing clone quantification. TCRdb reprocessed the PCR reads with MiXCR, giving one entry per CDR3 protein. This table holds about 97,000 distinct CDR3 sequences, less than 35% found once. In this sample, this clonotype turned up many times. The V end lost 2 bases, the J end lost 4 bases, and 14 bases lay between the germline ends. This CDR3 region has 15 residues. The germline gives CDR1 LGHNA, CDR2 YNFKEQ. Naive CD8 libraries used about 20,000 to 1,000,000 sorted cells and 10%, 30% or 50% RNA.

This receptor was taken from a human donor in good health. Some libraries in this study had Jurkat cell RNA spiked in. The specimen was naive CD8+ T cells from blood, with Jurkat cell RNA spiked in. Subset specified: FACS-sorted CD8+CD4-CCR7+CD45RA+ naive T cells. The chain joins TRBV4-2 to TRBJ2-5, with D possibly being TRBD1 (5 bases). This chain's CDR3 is CASSQKASGLETQYF. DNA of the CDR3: TGTGCCAGCAGCCAAAAAGCGTCAGGGTTAGAGACCCAGTACTTC.